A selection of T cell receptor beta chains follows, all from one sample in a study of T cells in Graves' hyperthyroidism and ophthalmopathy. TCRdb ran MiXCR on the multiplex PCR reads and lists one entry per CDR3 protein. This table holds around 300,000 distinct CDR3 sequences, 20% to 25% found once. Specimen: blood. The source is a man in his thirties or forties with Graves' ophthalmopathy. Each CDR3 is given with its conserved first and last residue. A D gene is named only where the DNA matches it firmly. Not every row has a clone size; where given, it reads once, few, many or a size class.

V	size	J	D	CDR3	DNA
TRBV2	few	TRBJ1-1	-	CASSERGLNTEAFF	TGTGCCAGCAGTGAACGGGGATTGAACACTGAAGCTTTCTTT
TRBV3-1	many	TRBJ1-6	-	CASSQDRGPYNSPLHF	TGTGCCAGCAGCCAAGATAGGGGACCCTATAATTCACCCCTCCACTTT
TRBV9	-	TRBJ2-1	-	CASSEFLRTDNNEQFF	TGTGCCAGCAGCGAATTCCTTAGGACCGATAACAATGAGCAGTTCTTC
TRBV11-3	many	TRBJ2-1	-	CASSPDISYNEQFF	TGTGCCAGCAGCCCCGACATCTCCTACAATGAGCAGTTCTTC
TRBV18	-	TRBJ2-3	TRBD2	CASSPTSASRADTQYF	TGTGCCAGCTCTCCTACTAGCGCTTCAAGGGCAGATACGCAGTATTTT
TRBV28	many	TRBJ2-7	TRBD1	CASTGLGQSYEQYF	TGTGCCAGCACCGGGCTGGGACAGTCCTACGAGCAGTACTTC
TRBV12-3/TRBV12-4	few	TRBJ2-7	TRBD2	CASSFRSSGSFVQYF	TGTGCCAGCAGTTTCAGGTCCAGCGGGAGTTTTGTGCAGTACTTC
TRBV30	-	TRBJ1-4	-	CAWSGSRRGNEKLFF	TGTGCCTGGAGCGGCAGTCGAAGGGGTAATGAAAAACTGTTTTTT
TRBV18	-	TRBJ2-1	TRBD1	CASSRQGSLNEQFF	TGTGCCAGCTCACGACAGGGGAGCCTCAATGAGCAGTTCTTC
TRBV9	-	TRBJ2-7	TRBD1	CASSVGQGATIYEQYF	TGTGCCAGCAGCGTGGGACAGGGGGCAACAATTTACGAGCAGTACTTC
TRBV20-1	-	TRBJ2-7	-	CSARDLGNEQYF	TGCAGTGCTAGAGATCTGGGGAACGAGCAGTACTTC